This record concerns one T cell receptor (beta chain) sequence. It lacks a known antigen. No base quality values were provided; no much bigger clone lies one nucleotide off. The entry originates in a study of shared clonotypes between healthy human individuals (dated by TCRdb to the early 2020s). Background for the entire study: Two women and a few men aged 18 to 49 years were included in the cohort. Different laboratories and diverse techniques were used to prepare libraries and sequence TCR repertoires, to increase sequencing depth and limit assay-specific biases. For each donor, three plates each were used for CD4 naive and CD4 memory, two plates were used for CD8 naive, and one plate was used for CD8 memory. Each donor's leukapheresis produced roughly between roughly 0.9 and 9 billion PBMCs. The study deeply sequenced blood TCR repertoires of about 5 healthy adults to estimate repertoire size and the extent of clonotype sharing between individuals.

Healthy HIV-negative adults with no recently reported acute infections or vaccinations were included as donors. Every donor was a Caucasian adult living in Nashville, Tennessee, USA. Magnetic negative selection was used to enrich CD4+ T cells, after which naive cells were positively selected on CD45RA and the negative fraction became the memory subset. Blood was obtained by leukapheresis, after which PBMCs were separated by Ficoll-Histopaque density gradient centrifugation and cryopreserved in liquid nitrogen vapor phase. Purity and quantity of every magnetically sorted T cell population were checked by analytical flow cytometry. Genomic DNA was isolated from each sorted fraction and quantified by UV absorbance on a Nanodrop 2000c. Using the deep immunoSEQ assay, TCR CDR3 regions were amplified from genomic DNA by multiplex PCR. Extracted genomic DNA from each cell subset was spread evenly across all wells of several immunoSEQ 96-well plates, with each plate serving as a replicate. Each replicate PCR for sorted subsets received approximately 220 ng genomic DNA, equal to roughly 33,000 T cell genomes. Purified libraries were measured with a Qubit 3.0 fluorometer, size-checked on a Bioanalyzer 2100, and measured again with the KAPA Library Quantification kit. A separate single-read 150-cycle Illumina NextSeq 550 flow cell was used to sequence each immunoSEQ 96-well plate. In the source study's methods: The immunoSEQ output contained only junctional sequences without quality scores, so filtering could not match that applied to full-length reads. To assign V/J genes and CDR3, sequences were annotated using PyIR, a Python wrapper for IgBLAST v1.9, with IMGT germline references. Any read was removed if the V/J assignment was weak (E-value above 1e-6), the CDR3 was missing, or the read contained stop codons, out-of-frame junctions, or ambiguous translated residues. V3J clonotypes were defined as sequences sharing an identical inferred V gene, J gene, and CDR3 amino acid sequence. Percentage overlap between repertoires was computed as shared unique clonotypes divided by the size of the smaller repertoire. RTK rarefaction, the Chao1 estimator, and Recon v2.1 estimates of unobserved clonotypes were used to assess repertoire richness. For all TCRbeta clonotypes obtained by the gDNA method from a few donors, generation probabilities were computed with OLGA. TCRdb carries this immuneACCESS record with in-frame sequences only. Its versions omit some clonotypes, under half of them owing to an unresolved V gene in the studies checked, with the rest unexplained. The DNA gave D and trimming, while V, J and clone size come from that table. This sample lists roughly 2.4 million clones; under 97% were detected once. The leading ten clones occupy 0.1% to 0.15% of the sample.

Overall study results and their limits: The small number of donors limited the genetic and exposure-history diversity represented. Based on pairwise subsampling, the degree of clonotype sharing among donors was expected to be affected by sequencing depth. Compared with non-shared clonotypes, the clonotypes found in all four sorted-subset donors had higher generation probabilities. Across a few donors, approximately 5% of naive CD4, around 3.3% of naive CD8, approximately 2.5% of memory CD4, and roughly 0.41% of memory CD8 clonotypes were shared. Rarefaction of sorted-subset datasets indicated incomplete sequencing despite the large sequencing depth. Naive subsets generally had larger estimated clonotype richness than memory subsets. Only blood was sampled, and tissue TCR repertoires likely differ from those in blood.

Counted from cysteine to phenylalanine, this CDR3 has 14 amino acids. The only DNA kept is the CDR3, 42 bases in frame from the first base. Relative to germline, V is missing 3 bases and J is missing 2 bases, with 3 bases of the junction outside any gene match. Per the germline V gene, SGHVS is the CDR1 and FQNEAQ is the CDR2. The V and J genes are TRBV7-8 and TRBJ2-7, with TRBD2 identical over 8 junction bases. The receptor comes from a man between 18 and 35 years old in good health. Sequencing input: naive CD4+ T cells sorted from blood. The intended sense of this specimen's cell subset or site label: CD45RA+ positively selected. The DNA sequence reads TGTGCCAGCAGCTTCGCGGGAGGTACCTACGAGCAGTACTTC. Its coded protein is CASSFAGGTYEQYF. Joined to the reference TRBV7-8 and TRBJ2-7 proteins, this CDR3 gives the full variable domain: GAGVSQSPRYKVAKRGQDVALRCDPISGHVSLFWYQQALGQGPEFLTYFQNEAQLDKSGLPSDRFFAERPEGSVSTLKIQRTQQEDSAVYLCASSFAGGTYEQYFGPGTRLTVT.